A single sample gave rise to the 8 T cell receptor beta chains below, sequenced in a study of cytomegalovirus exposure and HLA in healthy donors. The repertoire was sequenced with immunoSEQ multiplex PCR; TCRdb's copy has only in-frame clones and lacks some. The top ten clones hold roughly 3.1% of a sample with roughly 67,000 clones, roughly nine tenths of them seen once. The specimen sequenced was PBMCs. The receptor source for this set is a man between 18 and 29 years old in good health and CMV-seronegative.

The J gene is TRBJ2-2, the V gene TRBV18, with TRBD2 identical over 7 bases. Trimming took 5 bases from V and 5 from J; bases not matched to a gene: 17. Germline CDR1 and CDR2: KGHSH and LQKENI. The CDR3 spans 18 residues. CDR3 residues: CASSSYSLAEIRTGELFF. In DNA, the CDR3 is TGTGCCAGCTCATCTTACTCTCTAGCGGAGATAAGAACCGGGGAGCTGTTTTTT.

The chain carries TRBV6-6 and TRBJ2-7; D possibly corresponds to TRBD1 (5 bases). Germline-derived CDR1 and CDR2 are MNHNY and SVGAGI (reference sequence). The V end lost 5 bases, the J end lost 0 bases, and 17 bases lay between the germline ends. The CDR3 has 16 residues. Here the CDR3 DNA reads TGTGCCAGCAGTCCCTCTGGGGCCGGTTACTCCTACGAGCAGTACTTC. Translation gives CASSPSGAGYSYEQYF.

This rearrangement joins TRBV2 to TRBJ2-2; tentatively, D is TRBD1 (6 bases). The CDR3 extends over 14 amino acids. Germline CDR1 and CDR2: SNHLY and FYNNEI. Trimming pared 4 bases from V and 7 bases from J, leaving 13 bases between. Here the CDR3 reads CASSGQGWGGELFF. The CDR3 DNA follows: TGTGCCAGCAGTGGTCAGGGGTGGGGCGGGGAGCTGTTTTTT.

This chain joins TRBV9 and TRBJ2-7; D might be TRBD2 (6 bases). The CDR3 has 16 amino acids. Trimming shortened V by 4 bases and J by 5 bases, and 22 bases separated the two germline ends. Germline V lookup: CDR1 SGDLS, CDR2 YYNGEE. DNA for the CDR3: TGTGCCAGCAGCTCCCCGGTTTGGGGGGTTGGCAACGAGCAGTACTTC. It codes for CASSSPVWGVGNEQYF.

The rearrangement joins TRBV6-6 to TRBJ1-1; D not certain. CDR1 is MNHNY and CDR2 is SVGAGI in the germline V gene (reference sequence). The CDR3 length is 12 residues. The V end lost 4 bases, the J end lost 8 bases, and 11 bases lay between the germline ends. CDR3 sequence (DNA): TGTGCCAGCAGTTTCTCGTTGGCCGAAGCTTTCTTT. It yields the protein CASSFSLAEAFF.

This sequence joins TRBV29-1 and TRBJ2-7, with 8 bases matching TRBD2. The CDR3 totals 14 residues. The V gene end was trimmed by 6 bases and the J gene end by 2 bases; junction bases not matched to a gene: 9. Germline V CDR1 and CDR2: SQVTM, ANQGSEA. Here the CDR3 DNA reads TGCAGCGTAGTCATAGCGGGACCCGCCTACGAGCAGTACTTC. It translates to CSVVIAGPAYEQYF.

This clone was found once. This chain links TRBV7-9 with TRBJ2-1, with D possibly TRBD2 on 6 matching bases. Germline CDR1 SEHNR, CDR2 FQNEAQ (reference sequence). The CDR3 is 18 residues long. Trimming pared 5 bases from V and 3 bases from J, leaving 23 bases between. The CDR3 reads CASSPRLEGFHHYNEQFF. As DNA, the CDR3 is TGTGCCAGCAGCCCACGACTGGAGGGATTCCACCACTACAATGAGCAGTTCTTC.

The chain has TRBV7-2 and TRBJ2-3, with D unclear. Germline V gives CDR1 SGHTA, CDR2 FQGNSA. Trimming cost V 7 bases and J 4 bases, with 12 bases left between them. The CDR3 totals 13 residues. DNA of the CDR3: TGTGCCAGCAAAAGATCACAGCCAGATACGCAGTATTTT. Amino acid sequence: CASKRSQPDTQYF.